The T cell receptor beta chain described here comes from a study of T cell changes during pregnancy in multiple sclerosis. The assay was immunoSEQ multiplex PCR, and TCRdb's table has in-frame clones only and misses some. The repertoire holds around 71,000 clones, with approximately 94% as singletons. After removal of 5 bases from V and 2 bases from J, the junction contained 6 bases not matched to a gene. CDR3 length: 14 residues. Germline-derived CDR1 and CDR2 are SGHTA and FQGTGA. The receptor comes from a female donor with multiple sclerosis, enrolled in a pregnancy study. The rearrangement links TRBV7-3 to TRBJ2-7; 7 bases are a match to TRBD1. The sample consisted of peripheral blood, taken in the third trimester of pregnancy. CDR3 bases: TGTGCCAGCAGCGTACAGGGGATGGCCTACGAGCAGTACTTC. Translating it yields CASSVQGMAYEQYF.